These T cell receptor beta chains were read from a single sample in a study of graft-versus-host responses after intestinal transplantation. These TCRs are of unknown antigen specificity. Generated by immunoSEQ multiplex PCR, the TCRdb table keeps only in-frame clones and is missing some. The sample lists around 100,000 clones, roughly 87% occurring once. The material was unstimulated CD4+ T cells sorted from spleen or lymph node cells, obtained before intestinal transplant. The receptors stem from a human donor who received an intestinal transplant. CDR3s include the opening cysteine and the closing phenylalanine or tryptophan. Fields, in order: J gene, D gene, clone size, V gene, CDR3 protein, CDR3 DNA. D genes are given only for firm matches. The listing skips clone size in some rows; elsewhere it reads once, few, many or a size class.

>TRBJ1-2|TRBD1|NA|TRBV19
CASTVPGQAYGYTF
TGTGCCAGCACCGTTCCGGGACAGGCTTATGGCTACACCTTC
>TRBJ2-7|TRBD1|NA|TRBV25-1
CASRGQGKSYEQYF
TGTGCCAGCAGGGGACAGGGAAAATCCTACGAGCAGTACTTC
>TRBJ1-1|TRBD1|NA|TRBV10-3
CAISEGTGGMNTEAFF
TGTGCCATCAGTGAGGGGACAGGGGGAATGAACACTGAAGCTTTCTTT
>TRBJ2-3|TRBD2|NA|TRBV5-1
CASSQLAGSSDTQYF
TGCGCCAGCAGCCAACTAGCGGGGAGCTCAGATACGCAGTATTTT
>TRBJ1-5|NA|NA|TRBV10-1
CASRGAKEPQHF
TGCGCCAGCAGGGGCGCGAAGGAGCCCCAGCATTTT
>TRBJ1-2|NA|NA|TRBV15
CATSRDIVYGYTF
TGTGCCACCAGCAGAGATATCGTCTATGGCTACACCTTC
>TRBJ2-7|NA|NA|TRBV5-1
CASRGVYRGLTGEQYF
TGCGCCAGCAGAGGTGTCTATAGGGGTTTAACTGGGGAGCAGTACTTC
>TRBJ2-7|TRBD1|few|TRBV10-3
CAIRANPTGDEQYF
TGTGCCATCAGAGCTAACCCGACAGGGGACGAGCAGTACTTC
>TRBJ2-3|NA|few|TRBV5-4
CASSPAGQGRHTQYF
TGTGCCAGCAGCCCGGCGGGCCAGGGGAGACATACGCAGTATTTT
>TRBJ2-1|TRBD2|NA|TRBV11-2
CASSLNRLAGAGNEQFF
TGTGCCAGCAGCTTAAATCGACTAGCGGGGGCGGGGAATGAGCAGTTCTTC
>TRBJ2-5|TRBD2|NA|TRBV7-2
CASSLVLPLRGGLKTQYF
TGTGCCAGCAGCTTAGTGCTCCCCTTGCGGGGGGGCCTAAAGACCCAGTACTTC
>TRBJ2-7|NA|NA|TRBV2
CASSRDGPYEQYF
TGTGCCAGCAGTCGGGACGGGCCCTACGAGCAGTACTTC
>TRBJ2-5|NA|NA|TRBV21-1
CASSSVCLGATQYF
TGTGCCAGCAGCAGCGTCTGCTTGGGTGCGACCCAGTACTTC
>TRBJ2-1|TRBD2|NA|TRBV6-5
CASRGLAGRNEQFF
TGTGCCAGCAGGGGACTAGCGGGACGGAATGAGCAGTTCTTC
>TRBJ2-2|NA|NA|TRBV5-1
CASSSGTAGPGELFF
TGCGCCAGCAGCTCCGGGACCGCGGGACCCGGGGAGCTGTTTTTT
>TRBJ1-5|NA|NA|TRBV5-6
CASSWTVVDQPQHF
TGTGCCAGCAGCTGGACGGTGGTAGATCAGCCCCAGCATTTT
>TRBJ2-5|TRBD1|NA|TRBV5-1
CASSPDRAEWETQYF
TGCGCCAGCAGCCCGGACAGGGCGGAGTGGGAGACCCAGTACTTC
>TRBJ1-2|TRBD1|NA|TRBV6-6
CASSYGQGAQGYTF
TGTGCCAGCAGTTACGGTCAGGGGGCGCAAGGCTACACCTTC
>TRBJ1-2|TRBD1|NA|TRBV7-6
CASSRRAGGGTNYGYTF
TGTGCCAGCAGCCGACGGGCAGGGGGTGGGACTAACTATGGCTACACCTTC
>TRBJ2-7|TRBD2|NA|TRBV11-2
CASSLAPSMAGGSYEQYF
TGTGCCAGCAGCTTAGCCCCCTCAATGGCGGGAGGTTCCTACGAGCAGTACTTC